This T cell receptor beta chain was captured in a study of post-analysis software for immune sequencing data. Study observations and caveats: Normalized Chao1 diversity was significantly reduced in patients versus controls.

Unique molecular identifiers tagged the TCR beta cDNA libraries. Researchers reported 400,000 to 550,000 cDNA molecules coming from around 1 to 9.1 million T cells. TCRdb re-called the PCR reads with MiXCR, one entry per CDR3 protein. The sample includes hundreds of thousands of distinct CDR3 sequences, over 35% of them seen just once. A remark on this clonotype: The target antigen is unknown.

The receptor was isolated from a girl aged 10 to 17 with multiple sclerosis. Sequencing was performed on blood.

CDR3 in DNA: TGTGCCAGCAGCTCAAACAGGGGTGTAGTCTACTCTGGGGCCAACGTCCTGACTTTC. This encodes CASSSNRGVVYSGANVLTF. The V gene is TRBV12-3 or TRBV12-4, the J gene TRBJ2-6, with 7 bases aligning to TRBD1. V dropped 6 bases and J dropped 0; count of bases not matched to a gene: 14. The CDR3 covers 19 residues.